The clone carrying this TCR beta chain has just one count. The data derive from a study of T cell changes during pregnancy in multiple sclerosis. TCRdb's copy holds only in-frame clones and misses some; the assay was immunoSEQ multiplex PCR. The data show about 80,000 clones, about 91% seen once. The CDR3 length is 14 residues. Germline V gene sequence: CDR1 SGHTA, CDR2 FQGTGA. Trimming removed 5 bases from V and 2 bases from J; junction bases left unmatched: 3. The sample in question was peripheral blood, obtained before pregnancy. The TCR originated in a female donor with multiple sclerosis, enrolled in a pregnancy study. V gene TRBV7-3 combines with J gene TRBJ1-1; 9 nucleotides line up with TRBD1. The CDR3 sequence: CASSAQGANTEAFF. CDR3 DNA sequence: TGTGCCAGCAGCGCACAGGGGGCAAACACTGAAGCTTTCTTT.